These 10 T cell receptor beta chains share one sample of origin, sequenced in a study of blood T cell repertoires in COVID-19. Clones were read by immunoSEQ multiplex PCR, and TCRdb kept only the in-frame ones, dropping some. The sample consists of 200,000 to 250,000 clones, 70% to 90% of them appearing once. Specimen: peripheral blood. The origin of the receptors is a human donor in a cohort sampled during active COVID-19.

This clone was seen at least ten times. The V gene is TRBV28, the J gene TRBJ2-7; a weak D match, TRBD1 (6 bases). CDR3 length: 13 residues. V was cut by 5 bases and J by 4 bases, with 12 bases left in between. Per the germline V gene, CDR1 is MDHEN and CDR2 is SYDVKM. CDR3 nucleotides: TGTGCCAGCAGTCGACCACAGGGTTACGAGCAGTACTTC. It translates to CASSRPQGYEQYF.

The CDR3 region has the DNA TGTGCCAGCAGCTTAGATACTAGCGCCGCCTACAATGAGCAGTTCTTC. It specifies CASSLDTSAAYNEQFF. V and J are TRBV7-2 and TRBJ2-1; 7 positions match TRBD2. This CDR3 spans 16 amino acids. CDR1 SGHTA and CDR2 FQGNSA come from the germline V gene. The J segment lost 2 bases and the V segment lost 1 base, leaving 5 bases of the junction unmatched.

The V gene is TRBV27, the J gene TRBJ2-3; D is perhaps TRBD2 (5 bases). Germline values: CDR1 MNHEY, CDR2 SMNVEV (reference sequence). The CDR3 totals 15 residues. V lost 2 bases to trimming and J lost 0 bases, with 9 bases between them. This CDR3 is CASSLVIASTDTQYF. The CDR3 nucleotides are TGTGCCAGCAGTTTAGTAATAGCGAGCACAGATACGCAGTATTTT.

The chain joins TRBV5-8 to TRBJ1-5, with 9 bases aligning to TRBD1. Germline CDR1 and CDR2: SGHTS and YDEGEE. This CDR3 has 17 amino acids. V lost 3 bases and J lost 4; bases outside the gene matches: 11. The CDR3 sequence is CASSSPGQGFINQPQHF. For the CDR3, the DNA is TGTGCCAGCAGCTCCCCGGGACAGGGATTCATTAATCAGCCCCAGCATTTT.

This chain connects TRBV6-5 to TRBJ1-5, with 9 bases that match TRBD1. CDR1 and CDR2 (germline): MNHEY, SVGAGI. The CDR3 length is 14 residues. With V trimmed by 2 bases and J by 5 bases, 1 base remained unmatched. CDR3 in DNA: TGTGCCAGCAGTTACAGGACAGGGGATCAGCCCCAGCATTTT. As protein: CASSYRTGDQPQHF.

The CDR3 nucleotides read TGTGCCAGCCAGTTTCGGACAGGGGAGCCAGATACGCAGTATTTT. Protein sequence: CASQFRTGEPDTQYF. V is TRBV19 and J is TRBJ2-3, with TRBD1 identical over 9 bases. This CDR3 comprises 15 residues. The V gene's germline CDR1 is LNHDA and CDR2 SQIVND (reference sequence). Unmatched junction bases numbered 11, after V lost 9 bases and J lost 4 bases.

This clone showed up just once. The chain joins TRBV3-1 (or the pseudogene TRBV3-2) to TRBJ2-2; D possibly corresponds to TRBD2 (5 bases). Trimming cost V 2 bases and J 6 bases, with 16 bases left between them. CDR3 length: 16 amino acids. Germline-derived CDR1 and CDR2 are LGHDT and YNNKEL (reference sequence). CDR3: CASSQNSPQAAGELFF. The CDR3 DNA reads TGTGCCAGCAGCCAAAACTCCCCTCAAGCGGCCGGGGAGCTGTTTTTT.

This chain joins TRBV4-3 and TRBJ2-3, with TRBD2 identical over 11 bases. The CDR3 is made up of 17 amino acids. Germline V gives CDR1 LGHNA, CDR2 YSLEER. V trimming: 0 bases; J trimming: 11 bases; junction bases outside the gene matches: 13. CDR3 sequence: CASSQEGLAGGTGRQYF. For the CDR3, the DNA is TGCGCCAGCAGCCAAGAAGGGCTAGCGGGGGGCACTGGGCGGCAGTATTTT.

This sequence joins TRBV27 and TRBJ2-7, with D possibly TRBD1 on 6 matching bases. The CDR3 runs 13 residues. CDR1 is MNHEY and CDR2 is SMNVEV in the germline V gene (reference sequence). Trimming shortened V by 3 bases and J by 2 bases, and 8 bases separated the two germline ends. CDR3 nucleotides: TGTGCCAGCAGTTTTGCAGGGGCCTACGAGCAGTACTTC. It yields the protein CASSFAGAYEQYF.

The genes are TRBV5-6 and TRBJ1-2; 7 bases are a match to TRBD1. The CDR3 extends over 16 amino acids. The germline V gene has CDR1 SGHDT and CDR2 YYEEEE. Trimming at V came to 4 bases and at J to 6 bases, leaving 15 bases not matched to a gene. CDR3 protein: CASSPGTAWRVNGYTF. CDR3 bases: TGTGCCAGCAGCCCGGGGACAGCGTGGCGCGTTAATGGCTACACCTTC.